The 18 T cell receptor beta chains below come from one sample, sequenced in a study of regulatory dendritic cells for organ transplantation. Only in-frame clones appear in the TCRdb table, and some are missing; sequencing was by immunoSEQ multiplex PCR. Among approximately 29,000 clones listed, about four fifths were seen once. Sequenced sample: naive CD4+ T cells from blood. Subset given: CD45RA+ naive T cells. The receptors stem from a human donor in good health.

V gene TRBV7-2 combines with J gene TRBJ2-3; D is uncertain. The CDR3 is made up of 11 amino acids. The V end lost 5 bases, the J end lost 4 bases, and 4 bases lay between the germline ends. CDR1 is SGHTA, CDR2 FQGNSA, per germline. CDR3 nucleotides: TGTGCCAGCAGCGGCCCAGATACGCAGTATTTT. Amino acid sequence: CASSGPDTQYF.

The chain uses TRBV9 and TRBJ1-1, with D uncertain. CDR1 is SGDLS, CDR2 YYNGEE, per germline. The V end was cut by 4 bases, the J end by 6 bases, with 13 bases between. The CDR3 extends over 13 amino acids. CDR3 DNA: TGTGCCAGCAGCTCCCGGAGGGAGCCTGAAGCTTTCTTT. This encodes CASSSRREPEAFF.

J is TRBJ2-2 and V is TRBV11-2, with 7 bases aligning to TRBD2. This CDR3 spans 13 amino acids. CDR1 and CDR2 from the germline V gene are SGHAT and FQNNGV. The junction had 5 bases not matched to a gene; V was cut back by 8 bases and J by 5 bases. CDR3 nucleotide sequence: TGTGCCAGCGTGGTGGGGGGGACCGGGGAGCTGTTTTTT. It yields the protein CASVVGGTGELFF.

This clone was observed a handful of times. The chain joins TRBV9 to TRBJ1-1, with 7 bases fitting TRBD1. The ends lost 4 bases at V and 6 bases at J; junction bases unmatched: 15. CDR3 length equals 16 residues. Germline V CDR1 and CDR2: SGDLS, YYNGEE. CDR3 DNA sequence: TGTGCCAGCAGCCCCGATCCTCAGGGGGGCCGTGCTGAAGCTTTCTTT. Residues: CASSPDPQGGRAEAFF.

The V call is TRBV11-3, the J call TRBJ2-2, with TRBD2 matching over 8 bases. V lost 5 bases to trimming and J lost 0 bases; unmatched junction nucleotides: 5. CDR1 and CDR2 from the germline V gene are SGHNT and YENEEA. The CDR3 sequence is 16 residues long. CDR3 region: CASSDGGGPNTGELFF. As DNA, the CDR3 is TGTGCCAGCAGCGACGGGGGGGGACCGAACACCGGGGAGCTGTTTTTT.

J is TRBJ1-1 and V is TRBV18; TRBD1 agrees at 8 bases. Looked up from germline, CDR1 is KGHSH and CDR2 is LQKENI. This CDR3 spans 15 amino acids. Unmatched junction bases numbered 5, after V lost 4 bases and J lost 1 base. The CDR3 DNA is TGTGCCAGCTCACACGGACAGGGCGGGAACACTGAAGCTTTCTTT. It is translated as CASSHGQGGNTEAFF.

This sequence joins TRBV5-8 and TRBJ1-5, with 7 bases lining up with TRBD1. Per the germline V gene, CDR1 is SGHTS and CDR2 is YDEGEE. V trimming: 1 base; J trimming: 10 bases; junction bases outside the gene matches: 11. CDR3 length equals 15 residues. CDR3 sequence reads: CASSLSRDRVRPQHF. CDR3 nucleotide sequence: TGTGCCAGCAGCTTGTCCCGGGACAGAGTTCGACCCCAGCATTTT.

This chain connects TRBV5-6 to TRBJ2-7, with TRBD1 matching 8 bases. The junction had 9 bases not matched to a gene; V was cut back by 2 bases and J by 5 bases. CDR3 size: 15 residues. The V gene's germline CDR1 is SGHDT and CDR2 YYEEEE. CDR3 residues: CASSFLAGGENEQYF. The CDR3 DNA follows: TGTGCCAGCAGCTTCTTGGCAGGGGGCGAAAACGAGCAGTACTTC.

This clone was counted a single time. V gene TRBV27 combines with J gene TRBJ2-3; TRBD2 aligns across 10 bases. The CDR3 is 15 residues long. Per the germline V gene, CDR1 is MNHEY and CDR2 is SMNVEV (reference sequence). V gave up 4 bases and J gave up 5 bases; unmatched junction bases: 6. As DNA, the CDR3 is TGTGCCAGCAGTTCTTGGACTAGCGGCCAAGATACGCAGTATTTT. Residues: CASSSWTSGQDTQYF.

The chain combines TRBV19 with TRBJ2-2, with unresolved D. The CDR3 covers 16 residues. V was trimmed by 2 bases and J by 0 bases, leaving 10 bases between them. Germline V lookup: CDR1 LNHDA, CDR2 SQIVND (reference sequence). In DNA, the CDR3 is TGTGCCAGTAGTATACGGGTTCCTCCGAACACCGGGGAGCTGTTTTTT. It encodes CASSIRVPPNTGELFF.

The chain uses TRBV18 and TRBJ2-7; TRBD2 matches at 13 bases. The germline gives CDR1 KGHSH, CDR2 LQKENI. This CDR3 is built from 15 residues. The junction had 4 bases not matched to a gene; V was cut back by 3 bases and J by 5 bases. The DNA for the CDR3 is TGTGCCAGCTCACCGGGGACTAGCGGGGTAAACGAGCAGTACTTC. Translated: CASSPGTSGVNEQYF.

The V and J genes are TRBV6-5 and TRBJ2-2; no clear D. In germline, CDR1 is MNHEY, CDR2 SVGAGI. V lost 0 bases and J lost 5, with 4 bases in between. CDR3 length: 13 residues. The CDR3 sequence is CASSYSRTGELFF. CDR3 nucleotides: TGTGCCAGCAGTTACTCGAGGACCGGGGAGCTGTTTTTT.

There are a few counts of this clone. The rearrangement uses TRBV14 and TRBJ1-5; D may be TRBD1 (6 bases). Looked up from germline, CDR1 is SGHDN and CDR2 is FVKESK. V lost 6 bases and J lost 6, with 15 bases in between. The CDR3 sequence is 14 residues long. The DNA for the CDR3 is TGTGCCAGCAGTTTCCGGGACAAGAGTCAGCCCCAGCATTTT. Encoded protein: CASSFRDKSQPQHF.

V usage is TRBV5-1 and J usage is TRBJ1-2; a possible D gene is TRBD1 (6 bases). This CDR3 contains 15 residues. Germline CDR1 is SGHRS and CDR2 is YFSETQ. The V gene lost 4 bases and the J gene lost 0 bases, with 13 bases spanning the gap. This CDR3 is CASSTEQGANYGYTF. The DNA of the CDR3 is TGCGCCAGCAGCACCGAACAGGGAGCTAACTATGGCTACACCTTC.

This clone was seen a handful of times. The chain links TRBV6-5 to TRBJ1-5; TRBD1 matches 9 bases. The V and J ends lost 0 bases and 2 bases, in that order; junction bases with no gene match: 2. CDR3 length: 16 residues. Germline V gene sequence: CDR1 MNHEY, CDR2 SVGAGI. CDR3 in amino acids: CASSYSGTGRNQPQHF. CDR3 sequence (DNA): TGTGCCAGCAGTTACTCTGGGACAGGGCGCAATCAGCCCCAGCATTTT.

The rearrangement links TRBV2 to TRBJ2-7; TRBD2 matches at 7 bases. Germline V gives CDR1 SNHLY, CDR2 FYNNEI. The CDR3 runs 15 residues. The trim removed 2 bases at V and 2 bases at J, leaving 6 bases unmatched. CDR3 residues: CASSEREGWTYEQYF. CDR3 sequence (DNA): TGTGCCAGCAGTGAAAGGGAGGGGTGGACCTACGAGCAGTACTTC.

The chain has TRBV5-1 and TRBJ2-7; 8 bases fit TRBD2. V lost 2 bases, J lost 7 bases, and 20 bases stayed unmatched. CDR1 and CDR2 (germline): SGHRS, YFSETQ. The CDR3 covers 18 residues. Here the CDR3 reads CASSFRTSSAGSSQEQYF. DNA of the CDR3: TGCGCCAGCAGCTTCCGGACTAGCTCGGCCGGCTCCTCACAAGAGCAGTACTTC.

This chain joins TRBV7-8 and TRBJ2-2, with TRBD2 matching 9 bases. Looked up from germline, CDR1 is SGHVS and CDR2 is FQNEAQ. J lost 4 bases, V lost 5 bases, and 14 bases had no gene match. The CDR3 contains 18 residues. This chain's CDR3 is CASSAGLLAGGITGELFF. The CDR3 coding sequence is TGTGCCAGCAGCGCGGGACTTCTGGCGGGGGGGATCACCGGGGAGCTGTTTTTT.